This T cell receptor beta chain was captured in a study of T-cell memory formation after mild COVID-19. Overall study context: The study found TCR clusters largely donor specific.

Germline CDR1 reads SGDLS; CDR2 reads YYNGEE. The CDR3 has 14 residues. Trimming removed 0 bases from V and 3 bases from J, with 9 bases in between. TCRdb re-derived calls from the 5' RACE reads in MiXCR, one entry per CDR3 protein. The table has over 350,000 distinct CDR3 sequences, approximately 16% seen once. This sequence was found in a man between 18 and 29 years old who had mild COVID-19 (a few samples of this study predate the infection). Cell type and time point are not known. V and J are TRBV9 and TRBJ1-1; D unresolved. Sequencing was done on a sample of PBMCs or a T cell subset sorted from them (not recorded which). The CDR3 is CASSVGMAYTEAFF. The CDR3 DNA follows: TGTGCCAGCAGCGTAGGAATGGCCTACACTGAAGCTTTCTTT.